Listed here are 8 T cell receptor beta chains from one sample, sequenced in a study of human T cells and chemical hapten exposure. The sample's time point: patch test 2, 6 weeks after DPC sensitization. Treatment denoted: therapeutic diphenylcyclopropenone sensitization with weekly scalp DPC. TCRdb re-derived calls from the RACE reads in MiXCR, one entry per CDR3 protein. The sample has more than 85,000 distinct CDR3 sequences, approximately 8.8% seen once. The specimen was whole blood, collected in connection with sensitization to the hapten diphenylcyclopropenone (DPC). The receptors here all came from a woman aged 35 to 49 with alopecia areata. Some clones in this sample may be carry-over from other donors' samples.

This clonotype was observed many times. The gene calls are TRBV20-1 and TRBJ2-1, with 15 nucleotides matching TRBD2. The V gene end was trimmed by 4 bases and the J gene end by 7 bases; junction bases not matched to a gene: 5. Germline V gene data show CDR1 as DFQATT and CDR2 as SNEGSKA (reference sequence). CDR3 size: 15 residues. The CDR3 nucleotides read TGCAGTGCTAACTCCGGGACTAGCGGGAGGAATGAGCAGTTCTTC. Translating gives CSANSGTSGRNEQFF.

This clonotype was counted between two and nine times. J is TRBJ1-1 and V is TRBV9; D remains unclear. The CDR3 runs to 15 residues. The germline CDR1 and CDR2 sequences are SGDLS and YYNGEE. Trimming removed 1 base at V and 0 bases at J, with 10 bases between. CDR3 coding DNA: TGTGCCAGCAGCGTATTACACAGTTTGAACACTGAAGCTTTCTTT. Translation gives CASSVLHSLNTEAFF. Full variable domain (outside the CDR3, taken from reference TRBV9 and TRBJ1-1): DSGVTQTPKHLITATGQRVTLRCSPRSGDLSVYWYQQSLDQGLQFLIQYYNGEERAKGNILERFSAQQFPDLHSELNLSSLELGDSALYFCASSVLHSLNTEAFFGQGTRLTVV.

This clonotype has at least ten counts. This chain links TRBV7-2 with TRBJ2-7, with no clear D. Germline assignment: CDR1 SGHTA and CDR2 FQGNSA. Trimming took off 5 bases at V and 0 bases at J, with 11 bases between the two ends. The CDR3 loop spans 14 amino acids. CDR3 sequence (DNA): TGTGCCAGCAGCGCCATTGACAACTCCTACGAGCAGTACTTC. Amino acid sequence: CASSAIDNSYEQYF.

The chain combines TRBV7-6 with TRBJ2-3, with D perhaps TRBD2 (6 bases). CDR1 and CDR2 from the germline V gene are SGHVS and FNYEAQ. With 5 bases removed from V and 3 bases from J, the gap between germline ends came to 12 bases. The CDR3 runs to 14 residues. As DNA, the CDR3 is TGTGCCAGCAGCCCCCGACTAGGGACAGATACGCAGTATTTT. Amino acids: CASSPRLGTDTQYF.

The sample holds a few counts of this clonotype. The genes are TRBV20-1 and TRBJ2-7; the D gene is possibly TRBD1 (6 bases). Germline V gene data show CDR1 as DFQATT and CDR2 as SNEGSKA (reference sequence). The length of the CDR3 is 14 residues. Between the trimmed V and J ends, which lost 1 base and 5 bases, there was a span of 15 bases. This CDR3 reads CSARAGVFVHEQYF. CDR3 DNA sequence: TGCAGTGCTAGAGCAGGGGTGTTTGTCCACGAGCAGTACTTC.

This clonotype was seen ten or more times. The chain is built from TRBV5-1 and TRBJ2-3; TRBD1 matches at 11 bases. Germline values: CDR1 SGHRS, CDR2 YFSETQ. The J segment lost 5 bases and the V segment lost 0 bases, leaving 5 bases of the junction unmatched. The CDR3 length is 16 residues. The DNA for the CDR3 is TGCGCCAGCAGCTTGGCGGGACAGGGGGTTGGAGATACGCAGTATTTT. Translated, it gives CASSLAGQGVGDTQYF.

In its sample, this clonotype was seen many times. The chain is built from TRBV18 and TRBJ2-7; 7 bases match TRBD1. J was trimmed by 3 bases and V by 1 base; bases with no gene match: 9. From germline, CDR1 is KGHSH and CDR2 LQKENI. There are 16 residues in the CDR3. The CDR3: CASSPRGQSGSYEQYF. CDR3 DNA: TGTGCCAGCTCACCACGGGGACAGTCAGGCAGCTACGAGCAGTACTTC. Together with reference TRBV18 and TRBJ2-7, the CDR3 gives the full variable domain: NAGVMQNPRHLVRRRGQEARLRCSPMKGHSHVYWYRQLPEEGLKFMVYLQKENIIDESGMPKERFSAEFPKEGPSILRIQQVVRGDSAAYFCASSPRGQSGSYEQYFGPGTRLTVT.

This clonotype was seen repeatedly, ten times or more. CDR3 nucleotides: TGCGCCAGCAGCCAAGACCCCCCCTGGCTCCCCGTTGGGAATGAGCAGTTCTTC. It is translated as CASSQDPPWLPVGNEQFF. The V gene is TRBV4-3, the J gene TRBJ2-1; D is unresolved. Germline CDR1 is LGHNA and CDR2 is YSLEER. The CDR3 loop spans 18 amino acids. The V end was cut by 0 bases, the J end by 7 bases, with 22 bases between.